This T cell receptor beta chain was recovered during a study of T cells after yellow fever vaccination (dated by TCRdb to the late 2010s). Turning to the overall study: The SMART-Seq v4 Ultra Low Input RNA kit was used to prepare libraries from fractions with low cell numbers. To follow T-cell clones before and after both primary and booster YFV17D yellow fever vaccination, bulk TCR alpha and beta repertoires underwent longitudinal sequencing. The cohort comprised two healthy male donors, one aged 18 to 30 and one aged 30 to 39 years. Bulk PBMC replicates and cell subsets were isolated from blood drawn at multiple timepoints before and after both primary and secondary immunization. The research as a whole found: A small share of clonotypes occurred in both CD4 and CD8 compartments, likely arising from convergent recombination. Compared with the primary T-cell response, the secondary T-cell response was weaker but faster, peaking on day 5 rather than day 15. FACS-sorted repertoires could contain abundant contaminating clonotypes from the bulk population, so computational filtering was required. Because only a couple of donors were included in the study, the extent to which the findings can be generalized is limited. Most clones expanded after primary vaccination were re-detected after the booster (almost 98% of CD4 and 88% of CD8), suggesting broad memory maintenance.

TCR cDNA was synthesized by 5'RACE template switching, which introduced a universal primer site and unique molecular identifiers. Priming for cDNA synthesis came from both the TCR alpha and TCR beta constant segments. Library amplification involved two PCR steps, and the second step added sample barcodes and sequencing adapters. Libraries were sequenced on Illumina HiSeq 2500 (2x100 bp) or NovaSeq (2x150 bp). Regarding the original processing steps: MIGEC was used to demultiplex reads and collapse the reads into UMI consensus sequences, and MiXCR was used for V(D)J alignment. Vaccine-responding clonotypes were defined with edgeR using replicate PBMC samples, requiring FDR below 0.01 and a log2 fold change above 5 up to day 15. Each bulk clonotype received a CD4 or CD8 identity based on whether the sequenced CD4 or CD8 repertoire contained that clonotype at higher abundance. TCRdb handled the public reads itself, with Q25 trimming in fastp and clone calling in MiXCR, and kept productive beta chains. Every entry covers one CDR3 protein and lists the most common genes and DNA from its rows. The V and J calls, along with clone size, are taken from TCRdb and not from the paper's own processing. Counted in this sample were around 140,000 distinct CDR3 sequences; roughly 8% of them appeared once. The ten largest clones add up to under 0.85% of the sample.

The germline V gene encodes CDR1 MNHNS and CDR2 SASEGT. Including the terminal cysteine and phenylalanine, the CDR3 comprises 16 residues. The read is trimmed to its CDR3 DNA, 48 bases read in frame from base 1. V is pruned by 6 bases and J by 3 bases, leaving 6 bases of the junction without a gene match. The treatment or condition label corresponds to: live attenuated yellow fever vaccine strain. A standard Ficoll-Paque protocol was used to isolate PBMCs from peripheral blood. CD4 and CD8 T-cell fractions were isolated with Dynabeads CD4 and CD8 positive selection kits. TriZol was used to extract RNA from bulk PBMCs, CD4 and CD8 fractions, and dextramer-positive and dextramer-negative fractions. Remarks on this clonotype: What antigen it recognizes has not been identified. Base qualities are not provided; no much larger clone lies one nucleotide away.

This TCR came from a man aged 25 to 40 who received the YFV17D yellow fever vaccine. The receptor chain draws on TRBV6-1 and TRBJ2-1; 12 bases in the junction line up with TRBD2. The sequencing here drew on CD4+ T cells sorted from PBMCs, taken 5 days after the yellow fever booster vaccination. For the CDR3, the sequence is CASSRTSGTNYNEQFF. The nucleotide sequence reads as follows: TGTGCCAGCAGCCGGACTAGCGGGACGAACTACAATGAGCAGTTCTTC.